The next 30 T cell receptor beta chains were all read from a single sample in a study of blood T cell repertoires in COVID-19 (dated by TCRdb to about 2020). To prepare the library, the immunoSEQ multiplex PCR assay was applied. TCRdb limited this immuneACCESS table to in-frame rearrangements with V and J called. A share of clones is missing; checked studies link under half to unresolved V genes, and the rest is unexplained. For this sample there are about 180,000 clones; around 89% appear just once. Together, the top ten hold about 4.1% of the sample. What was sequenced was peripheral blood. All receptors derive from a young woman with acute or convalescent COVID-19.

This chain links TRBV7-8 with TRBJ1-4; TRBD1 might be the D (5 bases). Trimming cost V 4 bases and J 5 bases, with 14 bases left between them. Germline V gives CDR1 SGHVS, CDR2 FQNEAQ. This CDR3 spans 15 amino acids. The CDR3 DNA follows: TGTGCCAGCAGCTACTTCCCGGGACTGAATGAAAAACTGTTTTTT. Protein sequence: CASSYFPGLNEKLFF.

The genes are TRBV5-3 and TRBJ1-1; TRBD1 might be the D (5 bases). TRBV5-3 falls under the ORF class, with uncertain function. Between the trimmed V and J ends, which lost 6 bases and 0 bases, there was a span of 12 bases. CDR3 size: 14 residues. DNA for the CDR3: TGTGCCAGAATATCAGGCAGGGTGAACACTGAAGCTTTCTTT. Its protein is CARISGRVNTEAFF.

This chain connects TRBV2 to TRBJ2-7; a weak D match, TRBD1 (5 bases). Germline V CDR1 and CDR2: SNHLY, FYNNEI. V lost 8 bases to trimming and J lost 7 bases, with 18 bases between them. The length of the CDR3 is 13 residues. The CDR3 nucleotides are TGTGCCAGCCAAGACAGTGGGAAGGGGGAGCAGTACTTC. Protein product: CASQDSGKGEQYF.

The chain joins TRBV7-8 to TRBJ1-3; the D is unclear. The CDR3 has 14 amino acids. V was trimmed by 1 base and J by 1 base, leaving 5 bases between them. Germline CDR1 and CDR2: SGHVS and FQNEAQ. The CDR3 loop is CASSLDSSGNTIYF. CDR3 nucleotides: TGTGCCAGCAGCTTAGACTCATCTGGAAACACCATATATTTT.

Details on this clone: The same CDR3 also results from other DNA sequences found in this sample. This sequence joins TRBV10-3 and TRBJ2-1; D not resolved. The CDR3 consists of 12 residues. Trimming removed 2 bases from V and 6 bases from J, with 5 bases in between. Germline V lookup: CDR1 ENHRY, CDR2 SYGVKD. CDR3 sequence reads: CAISEERNEQFF. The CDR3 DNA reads TGTGCCATCAGTGAGGAGCGCAATGAGCAGTTCTTC.

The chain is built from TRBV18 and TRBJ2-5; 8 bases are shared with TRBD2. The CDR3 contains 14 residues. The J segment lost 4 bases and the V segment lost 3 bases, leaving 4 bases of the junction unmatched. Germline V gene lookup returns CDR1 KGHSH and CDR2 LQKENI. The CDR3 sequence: CASSPTSGRETQYF. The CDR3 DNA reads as TGTGCCAGCTCACCTACGAGCGGGAGAGAGACCCAGTACTTC.

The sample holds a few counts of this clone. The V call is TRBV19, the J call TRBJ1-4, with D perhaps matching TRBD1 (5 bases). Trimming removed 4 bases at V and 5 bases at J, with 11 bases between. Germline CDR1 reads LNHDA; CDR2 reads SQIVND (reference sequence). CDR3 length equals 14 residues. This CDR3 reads CASSRQTGNEKLFF. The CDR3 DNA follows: TGTGCCAGTAGTAGACAGACCGGGAATGAAAAACTGTTTTTT.

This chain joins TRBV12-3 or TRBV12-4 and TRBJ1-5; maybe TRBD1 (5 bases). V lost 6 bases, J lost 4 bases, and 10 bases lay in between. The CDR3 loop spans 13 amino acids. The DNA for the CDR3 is TGTGCCAGCAGCCCTGACAGAAATCAGCCCCAGCATTTT. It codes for CASSPDRNQPQHF.

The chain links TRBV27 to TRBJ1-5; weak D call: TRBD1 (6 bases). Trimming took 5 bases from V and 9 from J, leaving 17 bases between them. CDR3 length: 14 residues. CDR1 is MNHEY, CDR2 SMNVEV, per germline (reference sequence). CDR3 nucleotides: TGTGCCAGCAGTCCTGACAGGTCTATTGTGCCCCAGCATTTT. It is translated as CASSPDRSIVPQHF.

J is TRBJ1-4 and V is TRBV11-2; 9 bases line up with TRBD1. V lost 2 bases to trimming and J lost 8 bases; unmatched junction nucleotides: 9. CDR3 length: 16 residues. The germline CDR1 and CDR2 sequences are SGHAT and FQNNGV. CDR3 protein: CASSLTPGTGIEKLFF. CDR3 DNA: TGTGCCAGCAGCTTAACCCCTGGGACAGGGATCGAAAAACTGTTTTTT.

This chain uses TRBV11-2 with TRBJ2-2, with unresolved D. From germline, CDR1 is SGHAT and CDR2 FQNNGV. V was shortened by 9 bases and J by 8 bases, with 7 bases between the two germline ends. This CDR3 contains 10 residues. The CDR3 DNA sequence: TGTGCCAGTTTCAAAGGGGAGCTGTTTTTT. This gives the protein CASFKGELFF.

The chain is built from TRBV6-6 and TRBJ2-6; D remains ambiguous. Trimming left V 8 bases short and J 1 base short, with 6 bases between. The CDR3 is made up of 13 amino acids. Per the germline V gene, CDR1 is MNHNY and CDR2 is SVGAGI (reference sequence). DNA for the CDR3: TGTGCCAGCGGAGCATCTGGGGCCAACGTCCTGACTTTC. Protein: CASGASGANVLTF.

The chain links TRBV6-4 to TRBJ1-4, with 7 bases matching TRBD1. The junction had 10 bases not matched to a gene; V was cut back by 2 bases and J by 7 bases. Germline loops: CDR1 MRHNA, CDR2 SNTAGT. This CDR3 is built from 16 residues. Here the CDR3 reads CASSDRKTGDLEKLFF. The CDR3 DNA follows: TGTGCCAGCAGTGACCGCAAAACAGGGGACCTTGAAAAACTGTTTTTT.

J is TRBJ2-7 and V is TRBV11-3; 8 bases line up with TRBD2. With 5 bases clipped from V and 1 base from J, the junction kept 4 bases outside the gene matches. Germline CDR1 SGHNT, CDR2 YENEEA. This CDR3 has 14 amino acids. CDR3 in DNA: TGTGCCAGCAGCCTTAGCGGGGCGTCCTACGAGCAGTACTTC. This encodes CASSLSGASYEQYF.

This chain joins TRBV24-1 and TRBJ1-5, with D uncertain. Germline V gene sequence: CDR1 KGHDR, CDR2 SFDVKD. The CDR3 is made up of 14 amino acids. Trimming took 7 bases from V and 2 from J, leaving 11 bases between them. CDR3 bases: TGTGCCACCAGCCCTGGGAGGGGCAATCAGCCCCAGCATTTT. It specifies CATSPGRGNQPQHF.

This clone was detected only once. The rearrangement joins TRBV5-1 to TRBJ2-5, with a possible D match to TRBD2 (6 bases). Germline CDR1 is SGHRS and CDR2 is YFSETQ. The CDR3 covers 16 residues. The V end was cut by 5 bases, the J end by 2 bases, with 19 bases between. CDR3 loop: CASSPAFLGGQETQYF. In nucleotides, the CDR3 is TGCGCCAGCAGTCCGGCCTTCTTGGGAGGTCAAGAGACCCAGTACTTC.

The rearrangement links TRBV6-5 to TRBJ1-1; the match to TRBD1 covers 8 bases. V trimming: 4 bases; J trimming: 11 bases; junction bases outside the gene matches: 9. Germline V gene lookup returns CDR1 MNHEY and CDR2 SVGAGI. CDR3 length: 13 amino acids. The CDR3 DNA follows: TGTGCCAGCAGTTCCGCCAGTCCAGGGGGCGCTTTCTTT. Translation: CASSSASPGGAFF.

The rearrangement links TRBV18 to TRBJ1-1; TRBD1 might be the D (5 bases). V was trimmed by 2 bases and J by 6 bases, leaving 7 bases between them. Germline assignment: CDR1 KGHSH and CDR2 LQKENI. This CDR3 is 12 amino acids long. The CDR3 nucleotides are TGTGCCAGCTCACCAGGGGCAGCTGAAGCTTTCTTT. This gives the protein CASSPGAAEAFF.

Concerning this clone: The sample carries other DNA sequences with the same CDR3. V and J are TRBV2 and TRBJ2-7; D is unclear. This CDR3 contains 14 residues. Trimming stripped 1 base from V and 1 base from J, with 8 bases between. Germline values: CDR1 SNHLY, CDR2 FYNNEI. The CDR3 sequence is CASSEVGGSYEQYF. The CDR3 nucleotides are TGTGCCAGCAGTGAAGTAGGCGGTTCCTACGAGCAGTACTTC.

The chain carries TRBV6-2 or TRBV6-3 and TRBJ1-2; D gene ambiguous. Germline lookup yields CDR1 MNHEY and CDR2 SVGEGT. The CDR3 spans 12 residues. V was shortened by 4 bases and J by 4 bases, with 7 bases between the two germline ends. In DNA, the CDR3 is TGTGCCAGCAGTTCTGAGGGCTATGGCTACACCTTC. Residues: CASSSEGYGYTF.

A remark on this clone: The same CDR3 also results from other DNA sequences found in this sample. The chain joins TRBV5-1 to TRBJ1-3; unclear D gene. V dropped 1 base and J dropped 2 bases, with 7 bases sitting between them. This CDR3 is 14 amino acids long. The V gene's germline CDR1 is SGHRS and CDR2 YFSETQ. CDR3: CASSLTGAGNTIYF. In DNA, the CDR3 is TGCGCCAGCAGCTTGACGGGAGCTGGAAACACCATATATTTT. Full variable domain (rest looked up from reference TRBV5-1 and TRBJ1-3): KAGVTQTPRYLIKTRGQQVTLSCSPISGHRSVSWYQQTPGQGLQFLFEYFSETQRNKGNFPGRFSGRQFSNSRSEMNVSTLELGDSALYLCASSLTGAGNTIYFGEGSWLTVV.

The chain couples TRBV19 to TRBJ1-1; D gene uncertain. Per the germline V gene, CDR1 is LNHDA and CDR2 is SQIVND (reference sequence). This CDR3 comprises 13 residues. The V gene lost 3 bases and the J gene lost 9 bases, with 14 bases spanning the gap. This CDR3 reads CASSIESRLQAFF. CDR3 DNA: TGTGCCAGTAGTATTGAGTCACGCCTACAAGCTTTCTTT.

The CDR3 loop is CASSSAPRSTEAFF. CDR3 nucleotides: TGTGCCAGCAGTAGTGCTCCCCGGAGCACTGAAGCTTTCTTT. The chain has TRBV28 and TRBJ1-1; D unresolved. V was pared by 5 bases and J by 4 bases, with 14 bases between. The CDR3 runs to 14 residues. Germline V gives CDR1 MDHEN, CDR2 SYDVKM.

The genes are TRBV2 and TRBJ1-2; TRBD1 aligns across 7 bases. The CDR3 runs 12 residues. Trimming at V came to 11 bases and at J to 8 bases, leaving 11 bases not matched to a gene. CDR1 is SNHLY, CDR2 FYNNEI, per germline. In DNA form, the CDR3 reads TGTGCCGAAAGACAGGGTCGGGGCGGCTACACCTTC. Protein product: CAERQGRGGYTF.

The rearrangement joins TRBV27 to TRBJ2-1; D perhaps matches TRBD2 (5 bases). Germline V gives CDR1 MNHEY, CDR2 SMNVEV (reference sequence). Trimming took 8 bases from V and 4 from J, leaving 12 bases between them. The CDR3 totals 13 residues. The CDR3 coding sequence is TGTGCCAGCCGCGAGCGAGGGTACAATGAGCAGTTCTTC. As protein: CASRERGYNEQFF.

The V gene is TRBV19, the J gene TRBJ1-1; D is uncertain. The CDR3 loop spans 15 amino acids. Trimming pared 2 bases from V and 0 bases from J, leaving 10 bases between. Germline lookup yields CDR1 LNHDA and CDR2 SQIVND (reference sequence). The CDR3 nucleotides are TGTGCCAGTAGTATACGGAGGGTGCTGAACACTGAAGCTTTCTTT. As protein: CASSIRRVLNTEAFF.

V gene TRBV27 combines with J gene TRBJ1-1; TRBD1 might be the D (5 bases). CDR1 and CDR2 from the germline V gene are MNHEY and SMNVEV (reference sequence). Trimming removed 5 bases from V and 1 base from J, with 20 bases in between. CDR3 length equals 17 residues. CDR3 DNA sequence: TGTGCCAGCAGTAAGACAGCGAATGCCCTCCCGAACACTGAAGCTTTCTTT. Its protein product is CASSKTANALPNTEAFF.

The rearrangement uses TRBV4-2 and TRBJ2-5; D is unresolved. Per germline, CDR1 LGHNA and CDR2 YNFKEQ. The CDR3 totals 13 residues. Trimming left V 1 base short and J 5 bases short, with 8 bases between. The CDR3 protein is CASSQVSRETQYF. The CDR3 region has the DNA TGTGCCAGCAGCCAAGTAAGCAGGGAGACCCAGTACTTC.

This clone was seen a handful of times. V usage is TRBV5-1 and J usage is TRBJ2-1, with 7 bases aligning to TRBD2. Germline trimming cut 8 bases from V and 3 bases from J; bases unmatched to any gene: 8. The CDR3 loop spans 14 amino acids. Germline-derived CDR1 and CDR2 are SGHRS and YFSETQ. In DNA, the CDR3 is TGCGCCAGTAGATGGAGCGGGAACTACAATGAGCAGTTCTTC. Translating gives CASRWSGNYNEQFF.

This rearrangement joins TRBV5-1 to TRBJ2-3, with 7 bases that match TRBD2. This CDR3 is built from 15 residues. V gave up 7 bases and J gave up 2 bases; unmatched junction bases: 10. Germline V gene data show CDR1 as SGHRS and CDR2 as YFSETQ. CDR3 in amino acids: CASSKPSGNTDTQYF. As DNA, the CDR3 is TGCGCCAGCTCTAAACCTAGCGGTAACACAGATACGCAGTATTTT.